This is a list of T cell receptor beta chains from one sample in a study of cytomegalovirus exposure and HLA in healthy donors. The method was immunoSEQ multiplex PCR; TCRdb's version includes in-frame clones alone and lacks a portion of them. This table has 150,000 to 200,000 clones, over 60% appearing once. Sequenced material: PBMCs. These receptors came from a woman aged 40 to 50 in good health and CMV-seronegative. CDR3s include the opening cysteine and the closing phenylalanine or tryptophan. The D gene is left open where the match is weak. Clone size is not always given. Where it is, it says once, few, many or a class for expanded clones.

abundance: NA
j_gene: TRBJ2-1
v_gene: TRBV5-4
d_gene: TRBD2
CDR3aa: CASSILALVNEQFF
CDR3nt: TGTGCCAGCAGCATACTAGCGTTAGTCAATGAGCAGTTCTTC

abundance: NA
j_gene: TRBJ1-6
v_gene: TRBV7-2
d_gene: NA
CDR3aa: CASSLAGAHNSPLHF
CDR3nt: TGTGCCAGCAGCTTAGCTGGGGCCCATAATTCACCCCTCCACTTT

abundance: NA
j_gene: TRBJ2-5
v_gene: TRBV29-1
d_gene: NA
CDR3aa: CSVRKATGAQETQYF
CDR3nt: TGCAGCGTTAGAAAGGCGACGGGAGCGCAGGAGACCCAGTACTTC

abundance: NA
j_gene: TRBJ1-5
v_gene: TRBV5-5
d_gene: TRBD1
CDR3aa: CASSPDRGVDQPQHF
CDR3nt: TGTGCCAGCAGCCCCGACAGGGGAGTCGATCAGCCCCAGCATTTT

abundance: NA
j_gene: TRBJ2-1
v_gene: TRBV30
d_gene: TRBD1
CDR3aa: CAWSSDRGYEQFF
CDR3nt: TGTGCCTGGAGTTCGGACAGGGGATATGAGCAGTTCTTC

abundance: NA
j_gene: TRBJ1-1
v_gene: TRBV2
d_gene: NA
CDR3aa: CASRKIQGPNTEAFF
CDR3nt: TGTGCCAGCAGAAAGATACAGGGACCGAACACTGAAGCTTTCTTT

abundance: NA
j_gene: TRBJ1-2
v_gene: TRBV5-1
d_gene: NA
CDR3aa: CASRPGRDEYYGYTF
CDR3nt: TGCGCCAGCAGACCCGGGCGGGATGAGTACTATGGCTACACCTTC

abundance: NA
j_gene: TRBJ2-3
v_gene: TRBV27
d_gene: NA
CDR3aa: CASSLSPSPSPGALTQYF
CDR3nt: TGTGCCAGCAGTTTATCCCCCTCGCCTAGCCCAGGTGCGCTTACGCAGTATTTT

abundance: few
j_gene: TRBJ1-2
v_gene: TRBV7-6
d_gene: TRBD1
CDR3aa: CASSLRQGGAAGYTF
CDR3nt: TGTGCCAGCAGCTTGAGACAGGGTGGAGCGGCTGGCTACACCTTC

abundance: NA
j_gene: TRBJ1-1
v_gene: TRBV11-3
d_gene: TRBD1
CDR3aa: CASSPGTGENTEAFF
CDR3nt: TGTGCCAGCAGCCCCGGGACAGGGGAAAACACTGAAGCTTTCTTT

abundance: NA
j_gene: TRBJ2-2
v_gene: TRBV19
d_gene: TRBD1
CDR3aa: CASSIGTGISTGELFF
CDR3nt: TGTGCCAGTAGTATCGGGACAGGGATCAGCACCGGGGAGCTGTTTTTT

abundance: NA
j_gene: TRBJ1-1
v_gene: TRBV29-1
d_gene: NA
CDR3aa: CSVPENTEAFF
CDR3nt: TGCAGCGTTCCAGAGAACACTGAAGCTTTCTTT

abundance: NA
j_gene: TRBJ1-1
v_gene: TRBV21-1
d_gene: NA
CDR3aa: CASSKGSGNTEAFF
CDR3nt: TGTGCCAGCAGCAAAGGGTCGGGTAACACTGAAGCTTTCTTT

abundance: NA
j_gene: TRBJ2-5
v_gene: TRBV6-1
d_gene: TRBD1
CDR3aa: CASRRQGRETQYF
CDR3nt: TGTGCCAGCAGGCGACAGGGAAGAGAGACCCAGTACTTC

abundance: NA
j_gene: TRBJ2-1
v_gene: TRBV30
d_gene: TRBD2
CDR3aa: CAWSVGDSGFYNEQFF
CDR3nt: TGTGCCTGGAGTGTAGGTGATAGCGGGTTCTACAATGAGCAGTTCTTC

abundance: NA
j_gene: TRBJ2-1
v_gene: TRBV7-2
d_gene: NA
CDR3aa: CASSLLASVSNEQFF
CDR3nt: TGTGCCAGCAGCTTATTGGCTAGTGTGTCGAATGAGCAGTTCTTC

abundance: NA
j_gene: TRBJ2-1
v_gene: TRBV7-9
d_gene: TRBD1
CDR3aa: CASSHSDRGFYNEQFF
CDR3nt: TGTGCCAGCAGCCATTCCGACAGGGGGTTCTACAATGAGCAGTTCTTC

abundance: NA
j_gene: TRBJ1-2
v_gene: TRBV4-3
d_gene: NA
CDR3aa: CASSQEGGGRHYGYTF
CDR3nt: TGCGCCAGCAGCCAAGAGGGCGGGGGGCGGCACTATGGCTACACCTTC

abundance: NA
j_gene: TRBJ2-3
v_gene: TRBV5-1
d_gene: NA
CDR3aa: CASREGVETDTQYF
CDR3nt: TGCGCCAGCAGAGAAGGGGTTGAGACAGATACGCAGTATTTT

abundance: once
j_gene: TRBJ1-5
v_gene: TRBV6-1
d_gene: NA
CDR3aa: CASSADQPQHF
CDR3nt: TGTGCCAGCAGTGCCGATCAGCCCCAGCATTTT

abundance: once
j_gene: TRBJ1-1
v_gene: TRBV7-3
d_gene: NA
CDR3aa: CASSMNRGYDAFF
CDR3nt: TGTGCCAGCAGTATGAACCGGGGATACGATGCTTTCTTT

abundance: NA
j_gene: TRBJ2-6
v_gene: TRBV15
d_gene: TRBD1
CDR3aa: CATSRDPQGAANVLTF
CDR3nt: TGTGCCACCAGCAGAGATCCACAGGGGGCGGCCAACGTCCTGACTTTC

abundance: NA
j_gene: TRBJ2-7
v_gene: TRBV4-3
d_gene: TRBD2
CDR3aa: CASSQVALGLGAYEQYF
CDR3nt: TGCGCCAGCAGCCAAGTCGCCCTAGGACTAGGGGCGTACGAGCAGTACTTC

abundance: NA
j_gene: TRBJ1-1
v_gene: TRBV19
d_gene: NA
CDR3aa: CATNDRDTLNTEAFF
CDR3nt: TGTGCCACCAACGACCGGGACACTTTGAACACTGAAGCTTTCTTT

abundance: NA
j_gene: TRBJ1-2
v_gene: TRBV6-4
d_gene: NA
CDR3aa: CASSDRGTYGYTF
CDR3nt: TGTGCCAGCAGTGACAGGGGCACCTATGGCTACACCTTC

abundance: NA
j_gene: TRBJ2-7
v_gene: TRBV5-1
d_gene: TRBD1
CDR3aa: CASSLALRTGPLGEQYF
CDR3nt: TGCGCCAGCAGCTTGGCCCTACGGACAGGGCCTTTGGGGGAGCAGTACTTC

abundance: few
j_gene: TRBJ1-1
v_gene: TRBV29-1
d_gene: NA
CDR3aa: CSVVRVGTEAFF
CDR3nt: TGCAGCGTTGTTCGGGTAGGCACTGAAGCTTTCTTT

abundance: NA
j_gene: TRBJ1-1
v_gene: TRBV28
d_gene: NA
CDR3aa: CASSGGFTEAFF
CDR3nt: TGTGCCAGCAGCGGGGGGTTCACTGAAGCTTTCTTT

abundance: NA
j_gene: TRBJ2-7
v_gene: TRBV7-9
d_gene: NA
CDR3aa: CASSWEAGPRDEQYF
CDR3nt: TGTGCCAGCAGCTGGGAAGCGGGCCCCCGAGACGAGCAGTACTTC

abundance: NA
j_gene: TRBJ2-5
v_gene: TRBV10-3
d_gene: NA
CDR3aa: CAISDTGTIQETQYF
CDR3nt: TGTGCCATCAGTGATACCGGTACCATACAAGAGACCCAGTACTTC

abundance: NA
j_gene: TRBJ2-6
v_gene: TRBV29-1
d_gene: TRBD1
CDR3aa: CSVGTGNVLTF
CDR3nt: TGCAGCGTCGGGACAGGCAACGTCCTGACTTTC

abundance: NA
j_gene: TRBJ1-1
v_gene: TRBV6-6
d_gene: TRBD1
CDR3aa: CASSMDRGRGTEAFF
CDR3nt: TGTGCCAGCAGCATGGACAGGGGGCGCGGCACTGAAGCTTTCTTT

abundance: NA
j_gene: TRBJ2-1
v_gene: TRBV4-3
d_gene: NA
CDR3aa: CASSQGFSDSYNEQFF
CDR3nt: TGCGCCAGCAGCCAAGGTTTTAGCGACTCCTACAATGAGCAGTTCTTC

abundance: NA
j_gene: TRBJ2-1
v_gene: TRBV21-1
d_gene: NA
CDR3aa: CASSARQTRNNEQFF
CDR3nt: TGTGCCAGCAGCGCAAGACAGACTCGAAACAATGAGCAGTTCTTC

abundance: NA
j_gene: TRBJ2-5
v_gene: TRBV28
d_gene: TRBD1
CDR3aa: CASRTFGTEQETQYF
CDR3nt: TGTGCCAGCAGGACTTTTGGGACAGAGCAAGAGACCCAGTACTTC

abundance: NA
j_gene: TRBJ2-1
v_gene: TRBV7-3
d_gene: TRBD2
CDR3aa: CASSSSGLAGGNEQFF
CDR3nt: TGTGCCAGCAGCTCCAGCGGACTAGCGGGAGGGAATGAGCAGTTCTTC

abundance: NA
j_gene: TRBJ1-2
v_gene: TRBV19
d_gene: NA
CDR3aa: CASSNSGFDSYGYTF
CDR3nt: TGTGCCAGTAGTAACTCGGGATTTGATAGCTATGGCTACACCTTC

abundance: NA
j_gene: TRBJ2-3
v_gene: TRBV29-1
d_gene: NA
CDR3aa: CSVETGRGADTQYF
CDR3nt: TGCAGCGTTGAAACCGGGAGAGGCGCAGATACGCAGTATTTT

abundance: NA
j_gene: TRBJ1-4
v_gene: TRBV6-1
d_gene: TRBD1
CDR3aa: CASRGQGGNEKLFF
CDR3nt: TGTGCCAGCAGGGGACAGGGGGGTAATGAAAAACTGTTTTTT

abundance: once
j_gene: TRBJ1-1
v_gene: TRBV11-3
d_gene: NA
CDR3aa: CAIEGGSNAEAFF
CDR3nt: TGTGCCATCGAAGGGGGATCGAACGCTGAAGCTTTCTTT

abundance: NA
j_gene: TRBJ2-3
v_gene: TRBV12-5
d_gene: TRBD1
CDR3aa: CASVTGASTDTQYF
CDR3nt: TGTGCTAGTGTCACAGGGGCTAGCACAGATACGCAGTATTTT

abundance: NA
j_gene: TRBJ1-6
v_gene: TRBV11-3
d_gene: NA
CDR3aa: CASSFGQLDNSPLHF
CDR3nt: TGTGCCAGCAGCTTTGGACAGCTAGATAATTCACCCCTCCACTTT

abundance: NA
j_gene: TRBJ2-2
v_gene: TRBV4-3
d_gene: NA
CDR3aa: CASSQDGGGGGELFF
CDR3nt: TGCGCCAGCAGCCAAGACGGAGGGGGCGGAGGGGAGCTGTTTTTT

abundance: NA
j_gene: TRBJ2-3
v_gene: TRBV30
d_gene: NA
CDR3aa: CAWSGRDLGTDTQYF
CDR3nt: TGTGCCTGGAGCGGCAGGGACTTGGGCACAGATACGCAGTATTTT

abundance: NA
j_gene: TRBJ2-7
v_gene: TRBV6-6
d_gene: TRBD2
CDR3aa: CASRREGSNEQYF
CDR3nt: TGTGCCAGCAGACGGGAGGGCTCTAACGAGCAGTACTTC

abundance: NA
j_gene: TRBJ2-5
v_gene: TRBV5-1
d_gene: TRBD1
CDR3aa: CASSLQGAMETQYF
CDR3nt: TGCGCCAGCAGCCTACAGGGGGCGATGGAGACCCAGTACTTC

abundance: NA
j_gene: TRBJ2-3
v_gene: TRBV6-4
d_gene: NA
CDR3aa: CASSYMSASTDTQYF
CDR3nt: TGTGCCAGCAGTTACATGAGCGCTAGCACAGATACGCAGTATTTT

abundance: NA
j_gene: TRBJ1-2
v_gene: TRBV9
d_gene: NA
CDR3aa: CASSAQPDSNYGYTF
CDR3nt: TGTGCCAGCAGCGCCCAACCCGACAGCAACTATGGCTACACCTTC

abundance: NA
j_gene: TRBJ2-5
v_gene: TRBV2
d_gene: TRBD2
CDR3aa: CASLPGLAGETQYF
CDR3nt: TGTGCCAGCCTACCGGGACTAGCGGGAGAGACCCAGTACTTC